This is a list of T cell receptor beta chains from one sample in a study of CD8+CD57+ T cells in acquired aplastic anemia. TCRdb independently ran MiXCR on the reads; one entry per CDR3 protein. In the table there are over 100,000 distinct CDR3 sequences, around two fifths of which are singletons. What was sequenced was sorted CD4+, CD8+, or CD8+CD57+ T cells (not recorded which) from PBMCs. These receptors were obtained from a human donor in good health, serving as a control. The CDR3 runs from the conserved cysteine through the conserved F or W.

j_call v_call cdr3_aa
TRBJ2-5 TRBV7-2 CASSYRMQETQYF
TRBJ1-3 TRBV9 CASSVGLRTSSGNTIYF
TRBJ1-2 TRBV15 CATSRGQGNYGYTF
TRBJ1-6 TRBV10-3 CAISRQGSYNSPPHF
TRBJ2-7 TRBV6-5 CASSSSGPTGEQYF
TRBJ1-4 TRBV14 CASSQAYGGTNEKLFF
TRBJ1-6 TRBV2 CASSVAGNPNNSPLHF
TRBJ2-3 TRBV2 CASSSRQGSTDTQYF
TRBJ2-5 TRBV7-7 CASSVGQGETQYF
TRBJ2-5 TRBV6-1 CASRPPGTVKTQETQYF
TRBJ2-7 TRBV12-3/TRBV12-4 CASSSFEGSSYEQYF
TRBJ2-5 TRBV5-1 CASSQGARETQYF
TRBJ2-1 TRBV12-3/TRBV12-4 CASRGSNIGSGQGDIQFF
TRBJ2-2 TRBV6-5 CASSYSIPESTGELFF
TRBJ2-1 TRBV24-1 CATSDTSGYNEQFF
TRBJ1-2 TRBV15 CATSRAKTRDGYTF
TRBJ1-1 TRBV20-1 CSASQAGLMAEAFF
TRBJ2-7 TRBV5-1 CASSLARGTLYF
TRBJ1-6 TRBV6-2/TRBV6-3 CASSDRLGSPLHF
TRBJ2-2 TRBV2 CAISEARGAYTGELFF
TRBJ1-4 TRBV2 CASKTGTGYEKLFF
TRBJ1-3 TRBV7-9 CASSWDSYSGNTIYF
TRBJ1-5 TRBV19 CASSGRDQHF
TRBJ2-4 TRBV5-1 CASSPELQRKNIQYF
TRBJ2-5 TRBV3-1 CASSQWASGGLCQETQYF
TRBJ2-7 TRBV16 CASSDSLRTGGTYEQYF
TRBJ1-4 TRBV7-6 CASSDIQTATNEKLFF
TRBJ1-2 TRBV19 CASSMEGTGKFDYGYTF
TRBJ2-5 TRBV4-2 CASSQGAAGVGETQYF
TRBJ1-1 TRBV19 CASSPHRASMNTEAFF
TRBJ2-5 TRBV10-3 CAISESPSGLQETQYF
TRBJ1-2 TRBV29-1 CSVEGTVANYGHTF
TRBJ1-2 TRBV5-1 CASSFLGGGDGYTF
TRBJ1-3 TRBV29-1 CSVDDSGNAMYF
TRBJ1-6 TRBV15 CATSRELGTGNSPLHF
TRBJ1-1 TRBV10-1 CASSEFPGGTEAFF
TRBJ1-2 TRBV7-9 CASWVGSGYTF
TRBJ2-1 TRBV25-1 CASSESGTPGNEQFF
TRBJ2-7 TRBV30 CAWSQKGLASGEQYF
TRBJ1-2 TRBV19 CASSATGELAYTF
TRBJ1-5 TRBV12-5 CASGMGQPNQPQHF
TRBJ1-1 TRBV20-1 CSASSPYGTGTEAFF
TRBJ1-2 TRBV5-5 CASSIVTGDYGYTF
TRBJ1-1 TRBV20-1 CSLGQGNTEAFF
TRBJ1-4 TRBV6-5 CASSPGPLGKLFF
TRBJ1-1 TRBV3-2 CASDWGMGTEAFF
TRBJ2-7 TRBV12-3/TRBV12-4 CASSPEGRDYEQYF
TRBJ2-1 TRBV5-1 CASSLEGLQSGDEQFF
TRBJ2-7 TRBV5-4 CASSLRTSGGFEQYF
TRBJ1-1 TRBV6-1 CASSDRAAFMETEAFF
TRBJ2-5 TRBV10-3 CAISRQPQETQYF
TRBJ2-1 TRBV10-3 CAISGTVSPNEQFF
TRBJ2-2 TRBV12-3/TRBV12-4 CASSLWDRNTGELFF
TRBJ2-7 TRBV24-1 CATISAGGPWEQYF
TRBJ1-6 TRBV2 CASAVDSYSPLHF
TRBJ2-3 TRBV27 CASSPPEDRQYF
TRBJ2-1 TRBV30 CAWRLAGVHEQFF
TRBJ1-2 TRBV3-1 CASSLSGGTGNYGYTF